Below, 6 T cell receptor beta chains from the same sample are listed, as sequenced in a study of memory CD4+ T cells and cytomegalovirus serostatus (dated by TCRdb to the late 2010s). To prepare the library, the immunoSEQ multiplex PCR assay was applied. Here the immuneACCESS table is served through TCRdb, limited to in-frame sequences with V and J called. Missing clones are a known gap in these copies; in checked studies unresolved V genes cover under half, and the rest lacks a known reason. This sample comprises about 39,000 clones, roughly 80% of them detected only once. The ten largest clonotypes hold roughly 0.8% of the sample. A FACSAria II was used to sort memory CD4+ T cells, defined as single viable CD3+CD4+CD8-CD45RO+ cells. The sequenced material came from memory CD4+ T cells from blood. The source is an adult in good health and CMV-seronegative.

Only a few counts were recorded for this clone. This sequence joins TRBV2 and TRBJ2-3; D is ambiguous. CDR1 and CDR2 (germline): SNHLY, FYNNEI. V was pared by 1 base and J by 10 bases, with 9 bases between. This CDR3 contains 12 residues. The CDR3 nucleotides read TGTGCCAGCAGTGAAGAGGTCGGTTCGCAGTATTTT. It encodes CASSEEVGSQYF. Full variable domain (outside the CDR3, taken from reference TRBV2 and TRBJ2-3): EPEVTQTPSHQVTQMGQEVILRCVPISNHLYFYWYRQILGQKVEFLVSFYNNEISEKSEIFDDQFSVERPDGSNFTLKIRSTKLEDSAMYFCASSEEVGSQYFGPGTRLTVL.

The chain carries TRBV6-1 and TRBJ2-1; 11 bases agree with TRBD2. The J segment lost 6 bases and the V segment lost 5 bases, leaving 3 bases of the junction unmatched. This CDR3 contains 14 residues. In germline, CDR1 is MNHNS, CDR2 SASEGT. CDR3 protein: CASSRSGGVNEQFF. The DNA of the CDR3 is TGTGCCAGCAGTCGTAGCGGGGGGGTCAATGAGCAGTTCTTC.

The V and J genes are TRBV4-1 and TRBJ2-7; D uncertain. CDR3 length: 15 amino acids. Germline-derived CDR1 and CDR2 are MGHRA and YSYEKL. Trimming took 1 base from V and 2 from J, leaving 12 bases between them. CDR3 coding DNA: TGCGCCAGCAGCCAAGGTTTACTCTCTGCCTACGAGCAGTACTTC. Translation gives CASSQGLLSAYEQYF.

The V call is TRBV6-5, the J call TRBJ2-1; D unclear. Germline values: CDR1 MNHEY, CDR2 SVGAGI. Trimming left V 2 bases short and J 9 bases short, with 8 bases between. This CDR3 contains 12 residues. CDR3: CASSYGRGEQFF. Here the CDR3 DNA reads TGTGCCAGCAGTTACGGCCGAGGTGAGCAGTTCTTC.

This clone was picked up a small number of times. This chain uses TRBV7-2 with TRBJ2-3; D is undetermined. The V end was cut by 0 bases, the J end by 2 bases, with 6 bases between. The V gene's germline CDR1 is SGHTA and CDR2 FQGNSA. This CDR3 contains 14 residues. The CDR3 nucleotides are TGTGCCAGCAGCTTAGCTCGGAACACAGATACGCAGTATTTT. Translated: CASSLARNTDTQYF.

The chain employs TRBV7-9 and TRBJ2-6; D perhaps matches TRBD2 (5 bases). Germline V CDR1 and CDR2: SEHNR, FQNEAQ (reference sequence). This CDR3 is 15 amino acids long. The V end was cut by 5 bases, the J end by 0 bases, with 8 bases between. Written as DNA, the CDR3 is TGTGCCAGCAGCGAACTAGACTCTGGGGCCAACGTCCTGACTTTC. As protein: CASSELDSGANVLTF.